This entry lists 17 T cell receptor beta chains sequenced from one sample in a study of Ad26.COV2.S vaccination and SARS-CoV-2 variants. Here immunoSEQ multiplex PCR was the method, and the copy in TCRdb shows in-frame clones only, minus some. This table has around 450,000 clones, less than 95% appearing once. Treatment meaning: some 20 received Ad26.COV2.S at low or high dose, single or two shots; about 5 received placebo; per-sample allocation not given. Each sample was drawn 63 days after the first injection (of vaccine or placebo). The material was peripheral blood, obtained in a trial of Ad26.COV2.S vaccine versus placebo. The receptor source for this set is a person between 18 and 65 years old who received the Ad26.COV2.S COVID-19 vaccine or a placebo.

The chain couples TRBV11-2 to TRBJ2-3, with D uncertain. V dropped 0 bases and J dropped 6 bases, with 7 bases sitting between them. Germline CDR1 is SGHAT and CDR2 is FQNNGV. The length of the CDR3 is 13 residues. The CDR3 DNA follows: TGTGCCAGCAGCTTAGATCGGTGGGATACGCAGTATTTT. This codes for CASSLDRWDTQYF.

V and J are TRBV28 and TRBJ1-4, with D tentatively TRBD1 (6 bases). Per germline, CDR1 MDHEN and CDR2 SYDVKM. V lost 5 bases to trimming and J lost 5 bases, with 15 bases between them. The CDR3 is 15 residues long. The CDR3 region has the DNA TGTGCCAGCAGTCTCCGACAGGATTTCAATGAAAAACTGTTTTTT. Its translation: CASSLRQDFNEKLFF.

The chain is built from TRBV28 and TRBJ2-7; TRBD2 aligns across 10 bases. In germline, CDR1 is MDHEN, CDR2 SYDVKM. The length of the CDR3 is 19 residues. V gave up 1 base and J gave up 2 bases; unmatched junction bases: 14. The CDR3 region has the DNA TGTGCCAGCAGTTTATCCCCCCCGGGTTGGCTAGCGGGGGCCTACGAGCAGTACTTC. Its protein is CASSLSPPGWLAGAYEQYF.

This clone was seen a handful of times. The V and J genes are TRBV9 and TRBJ1-2; 9 bases are a match to TRBD1. Trimming took 6 bases from V and 0 from J; bases not matched to a gene: 9. This CDR3 region has 16 residues. Germline V gives CDR1 SGDLS, CDR2 YYNGEE. Written as DNA, the CDR3 is TGTGCCAGCACCCGGGACAGGGACCTATCTAACTATGGCTACACCTTC. Protein: CASTRDRDLSNYGYTF.

The chain combines TRBV13 with TRBJ2-5; 7 bases agree with TRBD2. The V gene's germline CDR1 is PRHDT and CDR2 FYEKMQ (reference sequence). CDR3 length: 18 amino acids. J lost 0 bases, V lost 2 bases, and 12 bases had no gene match. In DNA form, the CDR3 reads TGTGCCAGCAGCTTAAGGGAGACTAGCACCCCGTACCAAGAGACCCAGTACTTC. Residues: CASSLRETSTPYQETQYF.

The chain is built from TRBV7-6 and TRBJ2-2; D could derive from TRBD1 or TRBD2 (5 bases each). The V gene's germline CDR1 is SGHVS and CDR2 FNYEAQ. The CDR3 has 17 amino acids. V dropped 1 base and J dropped 0 bases, with 12 bases sitting between them. CDR3 in amino acids: CASSLDPQGANTGELFF. The CDR3 nucleotides are TGTGCCAGCAGCTTAGACCCCCAGGGAGCGAACACCGGGGAGCTGTTTTTT.

This chain links TRBV2 with TRBJ1-4; the D gene is possibly TRBD1 (5 bases). The CDR3 spans 14 residues. Germline assignment: CDR1 SNHLY and CDR2 FYNNEI. The V end was cut by 5 bases, the J end by 4 bases, with 11 bases between. The CDR3 bases are TGTGCCAGCAGTCCCCAGGACATTAATGAAAAACTGTTTTTT. It codes for CASSPQDINEKLFF.

CDR3 loop: CSVQGEPNEKLFF. As DNA, the CDR3 is TGCAGCGTTCAGGGGGAGCCTAATGAAAAACTGTTTTTT. The V and J genes are TRBV29-1 and TRBJ1-4, with TRBD1 matching 7 bases. This CDR3 region has 13 residues. The germline gives CDR1 SQVTM, CDR2 ANQGSEA. The V segment lost 5 bases and the J segment 3 bases; nucleotides outside the gene matches: 3.

The chain couples TRBV6-2 or TRBV6-3 to TRBJ1-5; 8 nucleotides line up with TRBD1. The CDR3 runs to 15 residues. V lost 2 bases to trimming and J lost 4 bases; unmatched junction nucleotides: 4. Per germline, CDR1 MNHEY and CDR2 SVGEGT. The CDR3 nucleotides are TGTGCCAGCAGTTACGACCGACAGGGGAATCAGCCCCAGCATTTT. Residues: CASSYDRQGNQPQHF.

V is TRBV5-1 and J is TRBJ2-1; tentative D call: TRBD2 (5 bases). Germline CDR1 reads SGHRS; CDR2 reads YFSETQ. The CDR3 loop spans 16 amino acids. With 1 base removed from V and 8 bases from J, the gap between germline ends came to 19 bases. Written as DNA, the CDR3 is TGCGCCAGCAGCTTGCGTCTAGCTCTACAATTCGATGAGCAGTTCTTC. This encodes CASSLRLALQFDEQFF.

The chain uses TRBV5-4 and TRBJ2-3; 11 nucleotides line up with TRBD1. J was trimmed by 5 bases and V by 3 bases; bases with no gene match: 8. The germline CDR1 and CDR2 sequences are SGHNT and YYREEE (reference sequence). The CDR3 runs 16 residues. The CDR3 DNA reads as TGTGCCAGCAGCTCTCTCGGACAGGGGGCTGTAGATACGCAGTATTTT. This gives the protein CASSSLGQGAVDTQYF.

The V gene is TRBV11-2, the J gene TRBJ2-1; TRBD2 might be the D (5 bases). The CDR3 is made up of 15 amino acids. Germline lookup yields CDR1 SGHAT and CDR2 FQNNGV. V lost 3 bases and J lost 10, with 19 bases in between. The CDR3 reads CASSFLTRPPREQFF. The CDR3, as DNA: TGTGCCAGCAGCTTTCTTACTAGGCCCCCTAGAGAGCAGTTCTTC.

The chain couples TRBV4-3 to TRBJ2-1, with a possible D match to TRBD1 (6 bases). Per germline, CDR1 LGHNA and CDR2 YSLEER. This CDR3 region has 15 residues. The ends were cut back, 0 bases at V and 3 bases at J, with 9 bases in the middle. This chain's CDR3 is CASSQETGNYNEQFF. In DNA, the CDR3 is TGCGCCAGCAGCCAAGAGACAGGCAACTACAATGAGCAGTTCTTC.

Remarks on this clone: At one end, the junction sequence differs from germline, possibly due to a read error. The chain links TRBV7-7 to TRBJ2-7; 10 bases match TRBD2. This CDR3 has 18 residues. The V gene's germline CDR1 is SSHAT and CDR2 FNYEAQ (reference sequence). CDR3 in amino acids: CASSSGDRELAGSGEQYF. In nucleotides, the CDR3 is TGTGCTAGCAGCTCTGGCGACAGGGAACTAGCGGGGTCCGGAGAGCAGTACTTC.

This sequence joins TRBV28 and TRBJ2-2; D gene unclear. Between the trimmed V and J ends, which lost 6 bases and 0 bases, there was a span of 8 bases. Germline CDR1 reads MDHEN; CDR2 reads SYDVKM. This CDR3 region has 14 residues. CDR3 amino acids: CASRRLTNTGELFF. CDR3 coding DNA: TGTGCCAGCAGAAGGCTTACGAACACCGGGGAGCTGTTTTTT.

This clone was seen a single time. The V and J genes are TRBV9 and TRBJ2-2; D is ambiguous. This CDR3 spans 15 amino acids. Germline values: CDR1 SGDLS, CDR2 YYNGEE. Trimming removed 3 bases at V and 4 bases at J, with 13 bases between. The CDR3, as DNA: TGTGCCAGCAGCGAGATGGAAGGGTCCACCGGGGAGCTGTTTTTT. Protein product: CASSEMEGSTGELFF.

The rearrangement uses TRBV2 and TRBJ2-3, with TRBD2 matching 8 bases. The V and J ends lost 3 bases and 1 base, in that order; junction bases with no gene match: 3. Germline CDR1 SNHLY, CDR2 FYNNEI. The CDR3 is made up of 15 amino acids. This chain's CDR3 is CASSEGLGGTDTQYF. CDR3 bases: TGTGCCAGCAGTGAGGGACTAGGGGGCACAGATACGCAGTATTTT.